Following are 13 T cell receptor beta chains from one sample sequenced in a study of T cell responses to AZD1222 COVID-19 vaccine. The method was immunoSEQ multiplex PCR; TCRdb's version includes in-frame clones alone and lacks a portion of them. This table holds more than 150,000 clones, roughly 92% found once. Sequenced here: peripheral blood, sampled on day 0 of AZD1222 vaccination. These receptors were collected from an adult in good health.

In its sample, this clone was seen a few times. This rearrangement joins TRBV10-1 to TRBJ1-6, with no clear D. This CDR3 contains 15 residues. From germline, CDR1 is WNHNN and CDR2 SYGVQD (reference sequence). The V end was cut by 3 bases, the J end by 4 bases, with 10 bases between. This CDR3 reads CASSEGLGYNSPLHF. For the CDR3, the DNA is TGCGCCAGCAGTGAAGGGCTGGGTTATAATTCACCCCTCCACTTT.

This chain joins TRBV6-5 and TRBJ1-5; D is uncertain. Trimming took 11 bases from V and 0 from J, leaving 8 bases between them. CDR1 and CDR2 (germline): MNHEY, SVGAGI. The CDR3 consists of 12 residues. The CDR3 spells CAVVDSNQPQHF. The CDR3 region has the DNA TGTGCCGTGGTTGATAGCAATCAGCCCCAGCATTTT.

The DNA for the CDR3 is TGTGCCAGCACCATCCAGGACGGACCCTACGAGCAGTACTTC. This encodes CASTIQDGPYEQYF. The chain links TRBV6-5 to TRBJ2-7, with D hard to call. V was pared by 7 bases and J by 2 bases, with 15 bases between. CDR3 size: 14 residues. Germline CDR1 MNHEY, CDR2 SVGAGI.

Only one count was recorded for this clone. The chain links TRBV6-6 to TRBJ2-1; 9 bases agree with TRBD1. V lost 4 bases, J lost 5 bases, and 6 bases stayed unmatched. Germline CDR1 reads MNHNY; CDR2 reads SVGAGI (reference sequence). The CDR3 extends over 15 amino acids. This CDR3 is CASSFDRGVNNEQFF. The CDR3 nucleotides read TGTGCCAGCAGTTTCGACAGGGGGGTGAACAATGAGCAGTTCTTC.

The chain links TRBV7-6 to TRBJ1-2; the D gene is possibly TRBD1 (6 bases). Germline V gives CDR1 SGHVS, CDR2 FNYEAQ. The CDR3 totals 12 residues. V dropped 4 bases and J dropped 8 bases, with 11 bases sitting between them. The CDR3 coding sequence is TGTGCCAGCAGCTCTGAGGGGGGCGGCTACACCTTC. Translated, it gives CASSSEGGGYTF.

The chain couples TRBV28 to TRBJ1-2; D remains ambiguous. This CDR3 contains 13 residues. Trimming pared 3 bases from V and 7 bases from J, leaving 12 bases between. From germline, CDR1 is MDHEN and CDR2 SYDVKM. This CDR3 reads CASSLPGPRGYTF. The CDR3 DNA sequence: TGTGCCAGCAGTTTGCCTGGCCCACGTGGCTACACCTTC.

The chain recombines TRBV6-5 with TRBJ1-2; D not certain. Between the trimmed V and J ends, which lost 7 bases and 7 bases, there was a span of 16 bases. Germline loops: CDR1 MNHEY, CDR2 SVGAGI. This CDR3 contains 13 residues. CDR3 coding DNA: TGTGCCAGCAACCCCGGGAGCTCGTTTGGCTACACCTTC. Translated, it gives CASNPGSSFGYTF.

This clone was counted a few times. In DNA, the CDR3 is TGCGCCAGCAGCCTCGGGACAGGGTTCGGAGCTTTCTTT. Protein: CASSLGTGFGAFF. The rearrangement links TRBV4-1 to TRBJ1-1, with TRBD1 matching 9 bases. The trim removed 4 bases at V and 10 bases at J, leaving 7 bases unmatched. This CDR3 is built from 13 residues. Germline lookup yields CDR1 MGHRA and CDR2 YSYEKL.

The J gene is TRBJ1-4, the V gene TRBV7-9; D uncertain. Trimming shortened V by 2 bases and J by 3 bases, and 13 bases separated the two germline ends. Germline V gene data show CDR1 as SEHNR and CDR2 as FQNEAQ (reference sequence). The CDR3 has 16 residues. The DNA for the CDR3 is TGTGCCAGCAGCTTATCCGCGGGGATTGCTAATGAAAAACTGTTTTTT. Its protein product is CASSLSAGIANEKLFF.

This clone was observed once. V gene TRBV10-1 combines with J gene TRBJ1-1, with no clear D. Germline CDR1 and CDR2: WNHNN and SYGVQD (reference sequence). Trimming removed 7 bases at V and 5 bases at J, with 14 bases between. The CDR3 runs 13 residues. The CDR3 region is CASTRTLGTEAFF. The CDR3 nucleotides read TGCGCCAGCACAAGGACCCTGGGGACTGAAGCTTTCTTT.

V gene TRBV7-3 combines with J gene TRBJ2-3, with a weak D call TRBD1 (6 bases). Germline loops: CDR1 SGHTA, CDR2 FQGTGA. With 4 bases removed from V and 1 base from J, the gap between germline ends came to 6 bases. This CDR3 spans 13 amino acids. CDR3 loop: CASSSGGTDTQYF. The CDR3 nucleotides read TGTGCCAGCAGCTCAGGGGGCACAGATACGCAGTATTTT.

The CDR3 spells CASSAGGTVSYEQYF. The CDR3 region has the DNA TGTGCCAGCAGCGCAGGGGGGACGGTGTCCTACGAGCAGTACTTC. This sequence joins TRBV2 and TRBJ2-7, with TRBD1 as a possible D gene (7 bases). CDR3 length equals 15 residues. CDR1 SNHLY and CDR2 FYNNEI come from the germline V gene. The V gene lost 6 bases and the J gene lost 1 base, with 16 bases spanning the gap.

The chain is built from TRBV9 and TRBJ1-2; D unresolved. Germline CDR1 reads SGDLS; CDR2 reads YYNGEE. This CDR3 contains 14 residues. Between the trimmed V and J ends, which lost 7 bases and 0 bases, there was a span of 13 bases. CDR3 bases: TGTGCCAGCTCACGAGGGAGGACTAACTATGGCTACACCTTC. This encodes CASSRGRTNYGYTF.